The 16 T cell receptor beta chains presented below share a single source sample, sequenced in a study of prognosis after radiotherapy for stage I lung cancer. The study amplified the TCR beta CDR3 region from genomic DNA. This amplification was carried out by two rounds of multiplex PCR. First-round PCR used primers specific to each TRBV and TRBJ gene. TCRdb used MiXCR to reprocess the multiplex PCR reads, holding one entry per CDR3 protein. The sample consists of some 20,000 distinct CDR3 sequences, about three fifths of them appearing once. Material: PBMCs, obtained before or after stereotactic body radiation therapy (not recorded which). The receptors shown here come from a donor of 50 years or more with non-small cell lung cancer.

In its sample, this clonotype is medium-sized (0.01 to 0.1%). The chain uses TRBV30 and TRBJ1-5, with 8 bases aligning to TRBD1. J was trimmed by 2 bases and V by 2 bases; bases with no gene match: 11. Germline V gene lookup returns CDR1 GTSNPN and CDR2 SVGIG (reference sequence). This CDR3 region has 17 residues. CDR3 residues: CAWSFIPRDRRNQPQHF. CDR3 nucleotides: TGTGCCTGGAGTTTCATCCCCCGGGACAGGCGCAATCAGCCCCAGCATTTT.

The chain uses TRBV12-3 or TRBV12-4 and TRBJ2-1; TRBD2 aligns across 10 bases. The CDR3 runs 19 residues. V trimming: 7 bases; J trimming: 3 bases; junction bases outside the gene matches: 18. For the CDR3, the DNA is TGTGCCAGCACCCGAGGGAGGGGGCTAGCGGGAGTTATCTACAATGAGCAGTTCTTC. It translates to CASTRGRGLAGVIYNEQFF.

The chain joins TRBV19 to TRBJ2-2; 7 nucleotides agree with TRBD2. V shed 5 bases and J 1 base; nucleotides not matched to a gene: 4. Germline CDR1 and CDR2: LNHDA and SQIVND (reference sequence). The CDR3 is 15 residues long. CDR3 region: CASSDGRWNTGELFF. In nucleotides, the CDR3 is TGTGCCAGTAGTGACGGGAGGTGGAACACCGGGGAGCTGTTTTTT. The full variable domain, with the rest looked up from reference TRBV19 and TRBJ2-2, is DGGITQSPKYLFRKEGQNVTLSCEQNLNHDAMYWYRQDPGQGLRLIYYSQIVNDFQKGDIAEGYSVSREKKESFPLTVTSAQKNPTAFYLCASSDGRWNTGELFFGEGSRLTVL.

Remarks on this clonotype: The germline gene is not matched at one end of the junction; a read error may be the cause. V and J are TRBV20-1 and TRBJ2-7; D is uncertain. This CDR3 contains 13 residues. Germline V CDR1 and CDR2: DFQATT, SNEGSKA (reference sequence). CDR3 nucleotides: TGCAGTGCTATATCAGCGAACTCCTACGGGCAGTACTTC. Residues: CSAISANSYGQYF.

V gene TRBV11-3 combines with J gene TRBJ2-4; TRBD2 matches 7 bases. Germline V gene lookup returns CDR1 SGHNT and CDR2 YENEEA. V was pared by 1 base and J by 3 bases, with 12 bases of the junction left unmatched. The CDR3 runs to 18 residues. The CDR3, as DNA: TGTGCCAGCAGCTTAGGCAGGAGTGCTAGCGGAGACAAAAACATTCAGTACTTC. Its translation: CASSLGRSASGDKNIQYF.

For this clonotype: This likely stems from a read error, as it lies one base from a far larger clone. The rearrangement joins TRBV6-2 or TRBV6-3 to TRBJ2-3, with TRBD2 matching over 8 bases. With 7 bases clipped from V and 2 bases from J, the junction kept 14 bases outside the gene matches. CDR3 size: 17 residues. Germline V lookup: CDR1 MNHEY, CDR2 SVGEGT. The CDR3 here is CASMPAGVWTTTDTQYF. The CDR3, as DNA: TGTGCCAGCATGCCAGCGGGAGTATGGACGACCACAGATACGCAGTATTTT.

This clonotype occurred once. An end of the junction differs from the germline gene, which may be a read error. The chain combines TRBV19 with TRBJ2-6; possibly TRBD1 or TRBD2 for D (6 bases each). This CDR3 has 14 amino acids. Germline V gene lookup returns CDR1 LNHDA and CDR2 SQIVND (reference sequence). This CDR3 is CASSGAPTANFLTF. The CDR3 region has the DNA TGTGCCAGTTCGGGGGCCCCTACGGCCAACTTCCTGACTTTC.

This clonotype was found once. The V gene is TRBV15, the J gene TRBJ2-2; D is possibly TRBD2 (5 bases). CDR1 is LNHNV and CDR2 is YYDKDF in the germline V gene (reference sequence). The V gene lost 2 bases and the J gene lost 4 bases, with 14 bases spanning the gap. The CDR3 spans 16 residues. In DNA form, the CDR3 reads TGTGCCACCAGCAGAACTATCTGGAGCGGCACCGGGGAGCTGTTTTTT. Translating gives CATSRTIWSGTGELFF.

This clonotype was detected ten times or more. The rearrangement joins TRBV2 to TRBJ1-1, with TRBD1 identical over 11 bases. In germline, CDR1 is SNHLY, CDR2 FYNNEI. The CDR3 sequence is 16 residues long. The V and J ends lost 5 bases and 0 bases, in that order; junction bases with no gene match: 5. CDR3 DNA: TGTGCCAGCAGTTCCGGACAGGGGGCGGTGAACACTGAAGCTTTCTTT. It is translated as CASSSGQGAVNTEAFF.

The rearrangement links TRBV5-1 to TRBJ1-5; the match to TRBD1 covers 7 bases. CDR1 SGHRS and CDR2 YFSETQ come from the germline V gene. J was trimmed by 4 bases and V by 0 bases; bases with no gene match: 4. The length of the CDR3 is 15 residues. Here the CDR3 reads CASSLGGTENQPQHF. The CDR3, as DNA: TGCGCCAGCAGCTTGGGAGGGACAGAAAATCAGCCCCAGCATTTT.

CDR3 bases: TGTGCCAGCAGTTACCGTGGCTATGGCTACACCTTC. Amino acids: CASSYRGYGYTF. V is TRBV6-5 and J is TRBJ1-2, with D unresolved. The CDR3 contains 12 residues. Trimming pared 2 bases from V and 4 bases from J, leaving 5 bases between. Germline CDR1 and CDR2: MNHEY and SVGAGI.

CDR3 loop: CASSLSPSRGYNEQFF. For the CDR3, the DNA is TGTGCCAGCAGTTTATCCCCCAGCCGTGGGTACAATGAGCAGTTCTTC. V and J are TRBV27 and TRBJ2-1; D is unclear. V lost 0 bases to trimming and J lost 4 bases, with 13 bases between them. Germline CDR1 is MNHEY and CDR2 is SMNVEV (reference sequence). The CDR3 is made up of 16 amino acids.

By sample fraction, this clonotype is medium-sized. This chain joins TRBV5-1 and TRBJ2-7; no clear D gene. The CDR3 is 12 residues long. CDR1 and CDR2 (germline): SGHRS, YFSETQ. V shed 3 bases and J shed 7 bases, with 11 bases lying between them. The CDR3 DNA reads TGCGCCAGCAGCTCGTTCCCCTGGGAGCAGTACTTC. It translates to CASSSFPWEQYF.

On this clonotype itself: The junction departs from the called germline gene at one end, perhaps through a read error. The chain combines TRBV2 with TRBJ2-6, with D perhaps matching TRBD1 (6 bases). This CDR3 contains 17 residues. Germline CDR1 reads SNHLY; CDR2 reads FYNNEI. CDR3 protein: CASSETGPRSGANVPTF. As DNA, the CDR3 is TGTGCCAGCAGCGAGACAGGTCCGAGATCTGGGGCCAACGTCCCGACTTTC.

This clonotype was detected many times. The rearrangement links TRBV28 to TRBJ2-3, with 7 bases that match TRBD2. There are 15 residues in the CDR3. CDR1 and CDR2 from the germline V gene are MDHEN and SYDVKM. The J segment lost 2 bases and the V segment lost 7 bases, leaving 9 bases of the junction unmatched. This CDR3 is CASIGRDSPTDTQYF. In nucleotides, the CDR3 is TGTGCCAGCATAGGGAGGGACTCCCCCACAGATACGCAGTATTTT.

The V and J genes are TRBV3-1 and TRBJ2-7; the D is unclear. Deletions cut 5 bases from V and 3 bases from J, with 14 bases between. This CDR3 has 14 amino acids. The germline V gene has CDR1 LGHDT and CDR2 YNNKEL (reference sequence). This CDR3 reads CASSFLNADYEQYF. DNA for the CDR3: TGTGCCAGCAGCTTCCTGAACGCCGACTACGAGCAGTACTTC.